The clone carrying this TCR beta chain was detected only a few times. The data originate from a study of patients and donors after allogeneic stem cell transplantation. Each CDR3 protein is one row after TCRdb ran MiXCR on the RT-PCR reads. The data hold about a million distinct CDR3 sequences, with more than 15% observed a single time. Germline V gives CDR1 SGHTA, CDR2 FQGTGA. This CDR3 has 13 amino acids. Trimming removed 4 bases from V and 7 bases from J; junction bases left unmatched: 3. The rearrangement uses TRBV7-3 and TRBJ2-2; 7 bases agree with TRBD1. Sequenced sample: blood, either unsorted or a sorted T cell fraction (not recorded which). The receptor was derived from a human donor who was either an allogeneic HSCT recipient or a stem cell or donor lymphocyte infusion donor (not recorded which). It is not recorded whose cells these are; they may come from a transplant donor. CDR3 in amino acids: CASSSRDSGELFF. CDR3 coding DNA: TGTGCCAGCAGCTCCCGGGACAGCGGGGAGCTGTTTTTT.